This T cell receptor (beta chain) was profiled in a study of blood T cell repertoires in COVID-19 (dated by TCRdb to 2018 to 2020). In terms of the full investigation: The collaborator samples originated in the United States, Italy and Spain and spanned the acute and convalescent phases of COVID-19. The prospective study material was composed of cDNA or gDNA derived from T cells, B-cell-depleted T cells, or PBMCs. Subjects who had been exposed to COVID-19, were actively infected with it, or had recovered from it provided the deeply sampled blood TCRbeta repertoires that made up the dataset. The repertoires were released in a freely available public database meant as a resource for research on the immune response to SARS-CoV-2. The samples were drawn from two sources: the first 160 participants of the ongoing ImmuneRACE study, and fewer than 1,500 subjects contributed by 6 global collaborators. Sample metadata almost always included a de-identified subject ID, COVID-19 status, age in years and sex. Where available, HLA class I and class II types were obtained from metadata supplied by the sample provider rather than from assay-based typing.

What the study reported, not specific to this receptor: The amount of clinical and demographic metadata varied by source and participant and was provided uncurated.

Whole blood was collected in K2EDTA tubes by collaborating institutions according to the institutions' own protocols. For TCRbeta analysis, collaborators shipped samples in one of three forms: frozen whole blood, isolated PBMCs, or DNA extracted from either of those sample types. Spanning cysteine to phenylalanine, the CDR3 consists of 16 amino acids. The sequence is cut down to CDR3 DNA, 48 bases in frame from base 1. CDR1 SGHRS and CDR2 YFSETQ were looked up in the germline V gene. The germline ends are 11 bases apart after V is trimmed by 4 bases and J by 0 bases. Points on this clone: Its binding antigen is unknown. Per-nucleotide qualities are absent, and no much larger clonotype sits a single base away.

The immunoSEQ Assay, a bias-controlled multiplex PCR, was used to amplify TCRbeta CDR3 regions from genomic DNA. As for the original processing: The number of nucleated cells in each sample was estimated by amplification of reference gene primers within the assay. To quantify the absolute abundance of each unique TCRbeta CDR3 rearrangement, sequence reads were collapsed and filtered. For each sample, productive Simpson clonality was calculated as the square root of Simpson's diversity index across productive rearrangements. In its TCRdb copy, this immuneACCESS table keeps in-frame sequences only and misses some clones. Where compared with another copy, unresolved V genes explain less than half of these, and the others have no known cause. D and trimming come from the DNA, and the V and J calls and clone size come from that table. The sample profile shows under 150,000 clones; about four fifths of them were found once. The ten largest clones represent over 7.5% of the sample.

This TCR was sampled from a woman between 40 and 50 years old with acute or convalescent COVID-19. This chain is built from TRBV5-1 and TRBJ2-6, and possibly TRBD1, on 6 matching bases. The sample consisted of peripheral blood. The bases read TGCGCCAGCAGCCATGGGGGCCACTCTGGGGCCAACGTCCTGACTTTC. It encodes CASSHGGHSGANVLTF.